The 7 T cell receptor beta chains below were found in one sample sequenced in a study of blood T cell repertoires in COVID-19. Libraries were prepared by immunoSEQ multiplex PCR; TCRdb keeps only in-frame clonotypes and omits some of them. The sample includes around 62,000 clones, 85% of them seen just once. The sequenced material came from peripheral blood. Source of these receptors: a man aged 45-65 years with acute or convalescent COVID-19.

The chain is built from TRBV5-5 and TRBJ2-5; D is uncertain. Germline assignment: CDR1 SGHKS and CDR2 YYEKEE (reference sequence). Trimming removed 0 bases from V and 5 bases from J, with 11 bases in between. CDR3 length: 14 residues. CDR3 nucleotide sequence: TGTGCCAGCAGCTTGGTGGTTATGCAGGAGACCCAGTACTTC. Its protein is CASSLVVMQETQYF.

This clone was recorded once. The genes are TRBV3-1 (or the pseudogene TRBV3-2) and TRBJ2-3; 9 bases agree with TRBD2. Trimming cost V 0 bases and J 9 bases; bases outside gene matches: 7. Germline V gene sequence: CDR1 LGHDT, CDR2 YNNKEL (reference sequence). The CDR3 contains 15 residues. This chain's CDR3 is CASSQDRPSGVTQYF. Written as DNA, the CDR3 is TGTGCCAGCAGCCAAGATCGGCCTAGCGGGGTAACGCAGTATTTT.

This chain connects TRBV6-5 to TRBJ1-2; no firm D call. Germline CDR1 and CDR2: MNHEY and SVGAGI. CDR3 length: 13 residues. V gave up 0 bases and J gave up 1 base, with 3 bases separating them. DNA for the CDR3: TGTGCCAGCAGTTACTCCCTTAACTATGGCTACACCTTC. Translated: CASSYSLNYGYTF.

Comment on this clone: The sample has other DNA sequences that encode this CDR3 too. V and J are TRBV6-1 and TRBJ2-7; D is unresolved. With 0 bases removed from V and 2 bases from J, the gap between germline ends came to 8 bases. The CDR3 is 14 amino acids. The germline CDR1 and CDR2 sequences are MNHNS and SASEGT. The CDR3 is CASSEAWQTYEQYV. CDR3 coding DNA: TGTGCCAGCAGTGAAGCATGGCAGACCTACGAGCAGTACGTC.

This chain uses TRBV7-8 with TRBJ2-5; 10 bases are shared with TRBD2. The germline gives CDR1 SGHVS, CDR2 FQNEAQ. CDR3 length equals 19 residues. The V gene end was trimmed by 5 bases and the J gene end by 5 bases; junction bases not matched to a gene: 20. Written as DNA, the CDR3 is TGTGCCAGCAGCCTACCCCCGAATTGGACTAGCGGCTGGCGGGAGACCCAGTACTTC. It encodes CASSLPPNWTSGWRETQYF.

The rearrangement joins TRBV12-3 or TRBV12-4 to TRBJ1-2, with D perhaps TRBD1 (6 bases). This CDR3 region has 13 residues. V was clipped by 3 bases and J by 8 bases, with 13 bases between them. This chain's CDR3 is CASSFLTGEGYTF. CDR3 coding DNA: TGTGCCAGCAGTTTCCTGACAGGCGAAGGCTACACCTTC.

This clone was seen a few times. The chain couples TRBV4-2 to TRBJ2-1, with D tentatively TRBD2 (7 bases). The CDR3 runs 17 residues. V shed 0 bases and J shed 5 bases, with 17 bases lying between them. CDR1 is LGHNA, CDR2 YNFKEQ, per germline. This CDR3 reads CASSQDGGGAGDNEQFF. The DNA of the CDR3 is TGTGCCAGCAGCCAAGATGGAGGGGGGGCAGGCGACAATGAGCAGTTCTTC.